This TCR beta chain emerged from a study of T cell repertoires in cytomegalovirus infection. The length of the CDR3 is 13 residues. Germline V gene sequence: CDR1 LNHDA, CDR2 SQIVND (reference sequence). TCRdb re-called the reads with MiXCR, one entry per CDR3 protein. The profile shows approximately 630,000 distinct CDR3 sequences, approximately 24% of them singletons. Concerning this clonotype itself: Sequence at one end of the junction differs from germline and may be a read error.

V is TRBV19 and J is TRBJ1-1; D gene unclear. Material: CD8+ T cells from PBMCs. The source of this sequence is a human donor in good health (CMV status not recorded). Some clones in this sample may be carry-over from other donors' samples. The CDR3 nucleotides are TGTGCCTGTAGTATAACGGCGAACACTGAAGCTTTCTTT. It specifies CACSITANTEAFF. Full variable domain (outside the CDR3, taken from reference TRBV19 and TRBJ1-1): DGGITQSPKYLFRKEGQNVTLSCEQNLNHDAMYWYRQDPGQGLRLIYYSQIVNDFQKGDIAEGYSVSREKKESFPLTVTSAQKNPTAFYLCACSITANTEAFFGQGTRLTVV.